One and the same sample provided the 31 T cell receptor beta chains below, sequenced in a study of cytomegalovirus exposure and HLA in healthy donors. PCR employed 60 Vbeta and 13 Jbeta primers. Sequencing was performed with immunoSEQ multiplex PCR; in TCRdb, only in-frame clones are kept and a portion is missing. This table holds 150,000 or so clones, around 72% found once. What was sequenced was PBMCs. All receptors come from a man between 35 and 55 years old in good health and CMV-seropositive.

V gene TRBV5-6 combines with J gene TRBJ1-1; 7 nucleotides agree with TRBD1. The CDR3 loop spans 13 amino acids. The germline V gene encodes CDR1 SGHDT and CDR2 YYEEEE. Trimming at V came to 2 bases and at J to 8 bases, leaving 6 bases not matched to a gene. This CDR3 is CASSFFDRVEAFF. CDR3 sequence (DNA): TGTGCCAGCAGCTTTTTCGACAGGGTAGAAGCTTTCTTT.

This clone showed up just once. The rearrangement joins TRBV2 to TRBJ2-1; the D gene is possibly TRBD1 (6 bases). Germline V CDR1 and CDR2: SNHLY, FYNNEI. Trimming cost V 7 bases and J 11 bases, with 27 bases left between them. CDR3 length: 16 residues. Here the CDR3 DNA reads TGTGCCAGCACCACACAGGGAGACACAAGTCCCGGGAAGCAGTTCTTC. Translation gives CASTTQGDTSPGKQFF.

The chain recombines TRBV6-1 with TRBJ2-7, with a possible D match to TRBD1 (5 bases). The germline V gene has CDR1 MNHNS and CDR2 SASEGT. V lost 5 bases to trimming and J lost 7 bases, with 21 bases between them. The CDR3 runs to 15 residues. CDR3 protein: CASSSLGRELGEQYF. In nucleotides, the CDR3 is TGTGCCAGCAGTTCCTTGGGCAGGGAACTTGGGGAGCAGTACTTC.

This clone was observed a few times. The chain links TRBV27 to TRBJ1-2; D ambiguous. With 2 bases removed from V and 2 bases from J, the gap between germline ends came to 15 bases. This CDR3 is 16 amino acids long. Germline-derived CDR1 and CDR2 are MNHEY and SMNVEV (reference sequence). This chain's CDR3 is CASSLVRLAPNYGYTF. As DNA, the CDR3 is TGTGCCAGCAGTTTAGTCAGGTTGGCGCCCAACTATGGCTACACCTTC.

This clone was found a few times. The V gene is TRBV7-3, the J gene TRBJ2-3; tentatively, D is TRBD1 (6 bases). Trimming shortened V by 0 bases and J by 8 bases, and 18 bases separated the two germline ends. The CDR3 is made up of 16 amino acids. Germline V gives CDR1 SGHTA, CDR2 FQGTGA. CDR3 region: CASSLTLTDLRGTQYF. In nucleotides, the CDR3 is TGTGCCAGCAGCTTAACGTTAACGGACCTCAGGGGTACGCAGTATTTT.

This sequence joins TRBV19 and TRBJ1-2; TRBD1 might be the D (5 bases). The CDR3 is made up of 14 amino acids. Trimming cost V 3 bases and J 7 bases, with 15 bases left between them. Germline V gene sequence: CDR1 LNHDA, CDR2 SQIVND (reference sequence). The CDR3 loop reads CASSMVGREAGYTF. DNA for the CDR3: TGTGCCAGTAGTATGGTCGGCAGGGAGGCTGGCTACACCTTC.

The chain is built from TRBV14 and TRBJ2-1, with 8 positions matching TRBD1. This CDR3 comprises 13 residues. The V and J ends lost 3 bases and 12 bases, in that order; junction bases with no gene match: 7. Germline CDR1 is SGHDN and CDR2 is FVKESK. CDR3 loop: CASSHQGAMGQFF. CDR3 nucleotide sequence: TGTGCCAGCAGCCATCAGGGGGCGATGGGGCAGTTCTTC.

The J gene is TRBJ1-1, the V gene TRBV7-9; D not certain. Trimming took 6 bases from V and 1 from J, leaving 9 bases between them. The germline V gene encodes CDR1 SEHNR and CDR2 FQNEAQ (reference sequence). The CDR3 totals 13 residues. CDR3 region: CASSARWNTEAFF. For the CDR3, the DNA is TGTGCCAGCAGTGCGAGGTGGAACACTGAAGCTTTCTTT.

The table lists this clone with a few counts. The chain recombines TRBV11-3 with TRBJ2-5, with 7 bases identical to TRBD2. The CDR3 length is 16 residues. Per the germline V gene, CDR1 is SGHNT and CDR2 is YENEEA. Trimming at V came to 1 base and at J to 5 bases, leaving 10 bases not matched to a gene. CDR3 coding DNA: TGTGCCAGCAGCTTAGGGGCCCGGGGGGTCGATGAGACCCAGTACTTC. Its translation is CASSLGARGVDETQYF.

The CDR3 DNA is TGTGCCACCGAAACGTCGGTCGCCGGAAACACCATATATTTT. As protein: CATETSVAGNTIYF. The chain carries TRBV15 and TRBJ1-3, with no clear D. Germline V gene data show CDR1 as LNHNV and CDR2 as YYDKDF (reference sequence). The CDR3 is made up of 14 amino acids. V was trimmed by 8 bases and J by 4 bases, leaving 15 bases between them.

The genes are TRBV7-8 and TRBJ1-5, with D perhaps matching TRBD1 (6 bases). Trimming left V 2 bases short and J 0 bases short, with 17 bases between. Germline assignment: CDR1 SGHVS and CDR2 FQNEAQ. The CDR3 extends over 18 amino acids. The CDR3 loop reads CASSLPGRGIYSNQPQHF. The CDR3 DNA reads as TGTGCCAGCAGCTTACCGGGCAGGGGAATCTATAGCAATCAGCCCCAGCATTTT.

The chain has TRBV9 and TRBJ2-3; tentative D call: TRBD2 (6 bases). V shed 4 bases and J shed 2 bases, with 20 bases lying between them. CDR1 SGDLS and CDR2 YYNGEE come from the germline V gene. The CDR3 covers 17 residues. The CDR3 DNA reads as TGTGCCAGCAGCATTAATGGTGGGCTAGCGTACACAGATACGCAGTATTTT. It codes for CASSINGGLAYTDTQYF.

V is TRBV15 and J is TRBJ1-2; TRBD1 matches 8 bases. CDR1 and CDR2 from the germline V gene are LNHNV and YYDKDF (reference sequence). After removal of 11 bases from V and 4 bases from J, the junction contained 9 bases not matched to a gene. The CDR3 extends over 13 amino acids. Here the CDR3 DNA reads TGTGCCTCTCGACAGGGGAATTCCTATGGCTACACCTTC. Its translation is CASRQGNSYGYTF. The full variable domain, with the rest looked up from reference TRBV15 and TRBJ1-2, is DAMVIQNPRYQVTQFGKPVTLSCSQTLNHNVMYWYQQKSSQAPKLLFHYYDKDFNNEADTPDNFQSRRPNTSFCFLDIRSPGLGDTAMYLCASRQGNSYGYTFGSGTRLTVV.

The J gene is TRBJ2-7, the V gene TRBV5-4; D perhaps matches TRBD2 (5 bases). V was clipped by 4 bases and J by 2 bases, with 10 bases between them. CDR1 is SGHNT and CDR2 is YYREEE in the germline V gene (reference sequence). The CDR3 runs 13 residues. The CDR3 sequence: CASSGLTTYEQYF. For the CDR3, the DNA is TGTGCCAGCAGCGGACTTACTACCTACGAGCAGTACTTC.

The chain links TRBV11-3 to TRBJ2-1; 11 bases are a match to TRBD1. The V and J ends lost 1 base and 7 bases, in that order; junction bases with no gene match: 6. This CDR3 is 16 amino acids long. Germline lookup yields CDR1 SGHNT and CDR2 YENEEA. The CDR3 DNA reads TGTGCCAGCAGCTTAGCAGCCGGGACAGGGGGGAATGAGCAGTTCTTC. Translation gives CASSLAAGTGGNEQFF.

This clone has only a few counts. V gene TRBV7-8 combines with J gene TRBJ2-5, with 7 bases that match TRBD1. TRBJ2-7 matches the DNA end more closely, so the J call is doubtful. Germline CDR1 and CDR2: SGHVS and FQNEAQ. The CDR3 is made up of 14 amino acids. The chain's CDR3 is CASSLGDSSYEQYF. CDR3 nucleotide sequence: TGTGCCAGCAGCTTAGGGGACAGCTCCTACGAGCAGTACTTC.

The chain joins TRBV29-1 to TRBJ2-2; D is possibly TRBD1 (6 bases). The germline V and J ends were trimmed by 6 bases and 3 bases, with 17 bases remaining between them. The CDR3 has 15 amino acids. Germline lookup yields CDR1 SQVTM and CDR2 ANQGSEA. In DNA, the CDR3 is TGCAGCGTCGTAAAAACAGGGTCGGACACCGGGGAGCTGTTTTTT. Protein sequence: CSVVKTGSDTGELFF.

This clone was observed a single time. The chain carries TRBV9 and TRBJ2-2, with D perhaps TRBD2 (6 bases). The V end was cut by 4 bases, the J end by 2 bases, with 12 bases between. The germline CDR1 and CDR2 sequences are SGDLS and YYNGEE. This CDR3 region has 15 residues. The CDR3 spells CASSFRDLNTGELFF. The CDR3 DNA reads as TGTGCCAGCAGCTTCCGGGACTTAAACACCGGGGAGCTGTTTTTT.

This clone was observed a single time. The chain links TRBV5-1 to TRBJ2-3, with D perhaps matching TRBD2 (6 bases). The CDR3 has 15 residues. The germline V and J ends were trimmed by 4 bases and 5 bases, with 17 bases remaining between them. Germline values: CDR1 SGHRS, CDR2 YFSETQ. The CDR3 loop reads CASSPLGGAGDTQYF. CDR3 nucleotides: TGCGCCAGCAGCCCGCTGGGCGGGGCGGGAGATACGCAGTATTTT.

The count of this clone is one. The rearrangement joins TRBV27 to TRBJ1-2; D is unresolved. Germline V gene data show CDR1 as MNHEY and CDR2 as SMNVEV (reference sequence). V lost 3 bases and J 2 bases, leaving 13 bases between the germline ends. This CDR3 is 15 amino acids long. The CDR3 sequence: CASSLSLNSNYGYTF. CDR3 coding DNA: TGTGCCAGCAGTTTGTCCCTTAACTCGAACTATGGCTACACCTTC.

The chain recombines TRBV5-1 with TRBJ1-3, with D possibly matching TRBD1 (6 bases). V dropped 0 bases and J dropped 2 bases, with 12 bases sitting between them. Germline V CDR1 and CDR2: SGHRS, YFSETQ. The CDR3 length is 16 residues. CDR3 DNA: TGCGCCAGCAGCTTGGAGGTGGGGGCGGCTGGAAACACCATATATTTT. It specifies CASSLEVGAAGNTIYF.

The chain has TRBV9 and TRBJ2-3, with 15 nucleotides matching TRBD2. V trimming: 0 bases; J trimming: 4 bases; junction bases outside the gene matches: 12. CDR3 length equals 20 residues. From germline, CDR1 is SGDLS and CDR2 YYNGEE. This chain's CDR3 is CASSVGPRGTSGGWADTQYF. The CDR3 DNA sequence: TGTGCCAGCAGCGTAGGCCCTCGGGGGACTAGCGGGGGGTGGGCAGATACGCAGTATTTT.

The chain employs TRBV5-4 and TRBJ2-1; 12 bases are shared with TRBD2. Germline lookup yields CDR1 SGHNT and CDR2 YYREEE (reference sequence). V shed 0 bases and J 2 bases; nucleotides not matched to a gene: 3. The CDR3 covers 17 residues. The CDR3 protein is CASSLELAGGAYNEQFF. CDR3 DNA sequence: TGTGCCAGCAGCTTGGAACTAGCGGGGGGAGCCTACAATGAGCAGTTCTTC.

CDR3 residues: CASSLGGGGAKNIQYF. The CDR3 DNA is TGCGCCAGCAGCTTGGGTGGTGGCGGTGCCAAAAACATTCAGTACTTC. The chain uses TRBV5-1 and TRBJ2-4; D is undetermined. CDR1 and CDR2 from the germline V gene are SGHRS and YFSETQ. CDR3 length: 16 residues. V was clipped by 0 bases and J by 1 base, with 11 bases between them. Supplemented by reference TRBV5-1 and TRBJ2-4, the full variable domain reads KAGVTQTPRYLIKTRGQQVTLSCSPISGHRSVSWYQQTPGQGLQFLFEYFSETQRNKGNFPGRFSGRQFSNSRSEMNVSTLELGDSALYLCASSLGGGGAKNIQYFGAGTRLSVL.

In DNA, the CDR3 is TGCGCCAGCAGTCAAGACCCGGGACAGCCTGCCCCAGCAGTCTACGAGCAGTACTTC. Translated: CASSQDPGQPAPAVYEQYF. The chain is built from TRBV23-1 and TRBJ2-7, with TRBD1 matching 7 bases. TRBV23-1 is given ORF status, its function remaining uncertain. The CDR3 spans 19 residues. J gave up 3 bases and V 2 bases, and 19 bases lay outside the gene matches.

This rearrangement joins TRBV5-1 to TRBJ2-1; D perhaps matches TRBD1 (6 bases). Germline V gene data show CDR1 as SGHRS and CDR2 as YFSETQ. The CDR3 has 14 residues. V was shortened by 4 bases and J by 6 bases, with 14 bases between the two germline ends. The CDR3 DNA reads TGCGCCAGCAGCGGGGGCCTTGGGGGCAATGAGCAGTTCTTC. Residues: CASSGGLGGNEQFF.

This clone occurred a few times. The chain has TRBV5-1 and TRBJ2-7, with D possibly matching TRBD1 (6 bases). Trimming took off 2 bases at V and 2 bases at J, with 23 bases between the two ends. The CDR3 is 18 amino acids. Per the germline V gene, CDR1 is SGHRS and CDR2 is YFSETQ. CDR3 DNA sequence: TGCGCCAGCAGCTTTTCCCCCCTAGGGGGTTCGGCAACCTACGAGCAGTACTTC. Its translation: CASSFSPLGGSATYEQYF.

The chain couples TRBV6-6 to TRBJ1-5; no clear D gene. Looked up from germline, CDR1 is MNHNY and CDR2 is SVGAGI (reference sequence). The germline V and J ends were trimmed by 0 bases and 5 bases, with 5 bases remaining between them. CDR3 size: 13 residues. The CDR3 DNA reads TGTGCCAGCAGTTACTCCCGGGATCAGCCCCAGCATTTT. This codes for CASSYSRDQPQHF.

J is TRBJ2-5 and V is TRBV5-1; TRBD2 is a possible D gene (6 bases). This CDR3 has 13 amino acids. Germline-derived CDR1 and CDR2 are SGHRS and YFSETQ. Trimming removed 3 bases at V and 5 bases at J, with 11 bases between. The CDR3 loop is CASSSEGWETQYF. For the CDR3, the DNA is TGCGCCAGCAGCTCGGAGGGGTGGGAGACCCAGTACTTC. Looking up the rest from reference TRBV5-1 and TRBJ2-5 gives the full variable domain: KAGVTQTPRYLIKTRGQQVTLSCSPISGHRSVSWYQQTPGQGLQFLFEYFSETQRNKGNFPGRFSGRQFSNSRSEMNVSTLELGDSALYLCASSSEGWETQYFGPGTRLLVL.

This clone was observed once. The chain combines TRBV5-1 with TRBJ2-1; TRBD1 matches 7 bases. Germline V gene lookup returns CDR1 SGHRS and CDR2 YFSETQ. The CDR3 totals 15 residues. Germline trimming cut 1 base from V and 2 bases from J; bases unmatched to any gene: 3. This CDR3 is CASSLSTGTYNEQFF. The DNA for the CDR3 is TGCGCCAGCAGCTTGTCGACAGGGACCTACAATGAGCAGTTCTTC.

This sequence joins TRBV7-9 and TRBJ1-2; unclear D gene. Germline V gives CDR1 SEHNR, CDR2 FQNEAQ (reference sequence). Trimming cost V 5 bases and J 6 bases, with 16 bases left between them. The CDR3 covers 14 residues. The CDR3 loop reads CASSAYRLEDGYTF. As DNA, the CDR3 is TGTGCCAGCAGCGCCTACCGTTTGGAGGATGGCTACACCTTC.